A single sample gave rise to the 14 T cell receptor beta chains below, sequenced in a study of beta chain features in type 1 diabetes (dated by TCRdb to the late 2010s). Receptor amplification or capture employed the immunoSEQ multiplex PCR assay. The entire isolated RNA was reverse transcribed using the High Capacity cDNA Reverse Transcription Kit, and thus expressed TCRB transcripts were sequenced. This immuneACCESS table, as held by TCRdb, lists in-frame sequences with V and J called but not all clones. Of the missing ones, under half trace to an unresolved V gene in checked studies; the others have no known cause. In this sample the table shows under 550,000 clones, about an eighth of which occur a single time. Over 0.035% of the sample comes from the top ten. The source material was naive CD4+ T cells from blood. Read against the paper, the sample's cell subset or site label means: true naive CD4+ T cells. All receptors derive from a woman aged 18 to 35 in good health.

The sample holds a few counts of this clone. The chain is built from TRBV14 and TRBJ2-2, with 7 bases aligning to TRBD1. V was clipped by 4 bases and J by 1 base; unmatched bases: 12. Germline V CDR1 and CDR2: SGHDN, FVKESK. CDR3 size: 18 residues. For the CDR3, the DNA is TGTGCCAGCAGCCTCCCTTTCGGGGACAGAAAGAACACCGGGGAGCTGTTTTTT. Translating it yields CASSLPFGDRKNTGELFF. The full variable domain, in which reference TRBV14 and TRBJ2-2 provide the parts outside the CDR3, is EAGVTQFPSHSVIEKGQTVTLRCDPISGHDNLYWYRRVMGKEIKFLLHFVKESKQDESGMPNNRFLAERTGGTYSTLKVQPAELEDSGVYFCASSLPFGDRKNTGELFFGEGSRLTVL.

This clone has just a few counts. V and J are TRBV28 and TRBJ2-7; TRBD2 is a possible D gene (6 bases). The CDR3 consists of 12 residues. V shed 2 bases and J shed 6 bases, with 8 bases lying between them. The germline CDR1 and CDR2 sequences are MDHEN and SYDVKM. The CDR3 protein is CASSLQGGEQYV. The CDR3 DNA follows: TGTGCCAGCAGTTTACAGGGAGGCGAGCAGTACGTC.

This clone was found a few times. The rearrangement joins TRBV28 to TRBJ2-4, with D unresolved. From germline, CDR1 is MDHEN and CDR2 SYDVKM. The CDR3 has 15 amino acids. Deletions cut 5 bases from V and 0 bases from J, with 11 bases between. CDR3 region: CASSAHLIAKNIQYF. The CDR3 DNA reads TGTGCCAGCAGTGCACACCTGATAGCCAAAAACATTCAGTACTTC.

V and J are TRBV19 and TRBJ1-1, with D maybe TRBD1 (5 bases). The CDR3 loop spans 16 amino acids. The germline gives CDR1 LNHDA, CDR2 SQIVND (reference sequence). Deletions cut 1 base from V and 0 bases from J, with 12 bases between. In DNA, the CDR3 is TGTGCCAGTAGTATAGCTGGAGGGGTGATGAACACTGAAGCTTTCTTT. Translating gives CASSIAGGVMNTEAFF.

This chain joins TRBV7-8 and TRBJ1-4; D uncertain. CDR1 is SGHVS, CDR2 FQNEAQ, per germline. The V gene lost 3 bases and the J gene lost 8 bases, with 7 bases spanning the gap. The CDR3 has 12 residues. The CDR3 reads CASSFNREKLFF. CDR3 in DNA: TGTGCCAGCAGCTTTAATCGGGAAAAACTGTTTTTT. The full variable domain, completed using reference TRBV7-8 and TRBJ1-4, is GAGVSQSPRYKVAKRGQDVALRCDPISGHVSLFWYQQALGQGPEFLTYFQNEAQLDKSGLPSDRFFAERPEGSVSTLKIQRTQQEDSAVYLCASSFNREKLFFGSGTQLSVL.

This clone came up a few times. The chain has TRBV7-2 and TRBJ2-4; D remains ambiguous. The CDR3 loop spans 15 amino acids. CDR1 and CDR2 (germline): SGHTA, FQGNSA. Between the trimmed V and J ends, which lost 3 bases and 0 bases, there was a span of 9 bases. The CDR3 loop reads CASSFRQLAKNIQYF. DNA for the CDR3: TGTGCCAGCAGCTTTCGGCAGTTAGCCAAAAACATTCAGTACTTC.

This sequence joins TRBV9 and TRBJ2-3; TRBD1 matches 9 bases. Germline trimming cut 4 bases from V and 3 bases from J; bases unmatched to any gene: 6. There are 15 residues in the CDR3. Germline CDR1 reads SGDLS; CDR2 reads YYNGEE. CDR3 loop: CASSSGQGNTDTQYF. As DNA, the CDR3 is TGTGCCAGCAGCTCGGGACAGGGAAATACAGATACGCAGTATTTT.

This clone was picked up a small number of times. This clone may be a read error of a much larger clone one base away. The chain has TRBV11-3 and TRBJ2-3; no reliable D call. The CDR3 contains 12 residues. Germline loops: CDR1 SGHNT, CDR2 YENEEA. Trimming took 3 bases from V and 0 from J, leaving 1 base between them. CDR3 in amino acids: CASSLSTDTQYF. The CDR3 nucleotides read TGTGCCAGCAGCTTGAGCACAGATACGCAGTATTTT.

This clone was seen ten or more times. The chain joins TRBV30 to TRBJ2-3; possibly TRBD2 for D (6 bases). The CDR3 totals 12 residues. Germline V gene data show CDR1 as GTSNPN and CDR2 as SVGIG (reference sequence). The ends were cut back, 3 bases at V and 9 bases at J, with 13 bases in the middle. CDR3 in DNA: TGTGCCTGGAGCCCCGGCGGGGCCACGCAGTATTTT. This translates into CAWSPGGATQYF. The variable domain in full, with the rest retrieved from reference TRBV30 and TRBJ2-3, is SQTIHQWPATLVQPVGSPLSLECTVEGTSNPNLYWYRQAAGRGLQLLFYSVGIGQISSEVPQNLSASRPQDRQFILSSKKLLLSDSGFYLCAWSPGGATQYFGPGTRLTVL.

The sample holds one count of this clone. Possible read error: a much larger clone is one base away. Distinct nucleotide sequences in the sample also encode this CDR3. The V and J genes are TRBV7-6 and TRBJ2-3; D unclear. Trimming left V 5 bases short and J 2 bases short, with 5 bases between. CDR1 and CDR2 (germline): SGHVS, FNYEAQ. This CDR3 has 12 residues. As DNA, the CDR3 is TGTGCCAGCAGCCACTACACAGATACGCAGTATTTT. Translation: CASSHYTDTQYF.

The V and J genes are TRBV7-2 and TRBJ2-1, with 12 bases lining up with TRBD1. The V gene end was trimmed by 1 base and the J gene end by 8 bases; junction bases not matched to a gene: 3. The CDR3 totals 15 residues. Per the germline V gene, CDR1 is SGHTA and CDR2 is FQGNSA. The CDR3 DNA sequence: TGTGCCAGCAGCTTAGGGGACAGGGGGCACTATGAGCAGTTCTTC. Amino acid sequence: CASSLGDRGHYEQFF.

This clone came up a few times. J is TRBJ2-7 and V is TRBV2, with D unresolved. V lost 3 bases and J 3 bases, leaving 6 bases between the germline ends. Germline CDR1 and CDR2: SNHLY and FYNNEI. The CDR3 sequence is 12 residues long. DNA of the CDR3: TGTGCCAGCAGTGAGAGGTACTACGAGCAGTACGTC. Residues: CASSERYYEQYV.

This chain uses TRBV2 with TRBJ2-2; D possibly corresponds to TRBD1 (6 bases). Germline values: CDR1 SNHLY, CDR2 FYNNEI. This CDR3 has 11 residues. The ends were cut back, 10 bases at V and 7 bases at J, with 10 bases in the middle. Here the CDR3 reads CATQGYGELFF. CDR3 nucleotides: TGTGCCACCCAGGGGTACGGGGAGCTGTTTTTT.

This clone appeared a single time. This rearrangement joins TRBV4-1 to TRBJ2-7; TRBD2 agrees at 8 bases. The CDR3 loop spans 15 amino acids. The V segment lost 1 base and the J segment 6 bases; nucleotides outside the gene matches: 8. Germline-derived CDR1 and CDR2 are MGHRA and YSYEKL. The CDR3: CASSQVGTRTGEQYV. In DNA, the CDR3 is TGCGCCAGCAGCCAAGTGGGGACTAGAACGGGCGAGCAGTACGTC.